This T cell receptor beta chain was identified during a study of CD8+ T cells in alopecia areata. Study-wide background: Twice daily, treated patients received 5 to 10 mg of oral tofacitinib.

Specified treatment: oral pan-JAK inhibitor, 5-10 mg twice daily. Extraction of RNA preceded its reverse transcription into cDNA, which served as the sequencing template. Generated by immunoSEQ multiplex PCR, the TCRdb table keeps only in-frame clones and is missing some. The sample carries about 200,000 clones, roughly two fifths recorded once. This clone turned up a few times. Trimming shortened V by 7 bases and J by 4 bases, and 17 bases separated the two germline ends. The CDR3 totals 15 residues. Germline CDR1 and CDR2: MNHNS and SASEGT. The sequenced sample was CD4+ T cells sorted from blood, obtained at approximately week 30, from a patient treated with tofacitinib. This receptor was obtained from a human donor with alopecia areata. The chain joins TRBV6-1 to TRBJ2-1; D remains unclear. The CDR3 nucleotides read TGTGCCAGCATCATTAATCAGGCTAGTTACAATGAGCAGTTCTTC. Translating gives CASIINQASYNEQFF.